The 21 T cell receptor beta chains given below trace back to one sample, sequenced in a study of CD8 T cells in ankylosing spondylitis. Via MiXCR, TCRdb re-called the 5' RACE reads, giving one row per CDR3 protein. There are approximately 350,000 distinct CDR3 sequences in the sample; around 15% occur only once, and approximately 1% lies in the top ten. The sequenced sample consisted of blood, either unsorted or a sorted T cell fraction (not recorded which). The source is a male donor with ankylosing spondylitis or in good health (not recorded which).

The V and J genes are TRBV27 and TRBJ2-3; D is unclear. The V gene's germline CDR1 is MNHEY and CDR2 SMNVEV (reference sequence). The CDR3 length is 14 residues. V lost 10 bases, J lost 0 bases, and 14 bases lay in between. The CDR3 DNA sequence: TGTGCCACCGCACCGGCAAGGAGCACAGATACGCAGTATTTT. It translates to CATAPARSTDTQYF.

This clonotype was found many times. The chain combines TRBV12-3 or TRBV12-4 with TRBJ1-3; no firm D call. The CDR3 extends over 13 amino acids. V lost 5 bases and J 4 bases, leaving 9 bases between the germline ends. Written as DNA, the CDR3 is TGTGCCAGCAGTCGGGCAGCCGGAAACACCATATATTTT. It yields the protein CASSRAAGNTIYF.

The chain uses TRBV4-1 and TRBJ1-2, with 9 bases that match TRBD1. Germline CDR1 MGHRA, CDR2 YSYEKL. The CDR3 length is 16 residues. V shed 0 bases, J shed 5 bases, and the junction held 7 bases outside the gene matches. This chain's CDR3 is CASSQDGQGQVYGYTF. The CDR3 nucleotides read TGCGCCAGCAGCCAAGACGGACAGGGGCAGGTTTATGGCTACACCTTC.

V is TRBV12-3 or TRBV12-4 and J is TRBJ2-2, with D possibly TRBD2 on 5 matching bases. V dropped 2 bases and J dropped 5 bases, with 12 bases sitting between them. CDR3 length: 15 residues. The CDR3 DNA reads TGTGCCAGCAGTTTAAGGGAGCCAAGGACCGGGGAGCTGTTTTTT. Amino acid sequence: CASSLREPRTGELFF.

The chain is built from TRBV12-3 or TRBV12-4 and TRBJ2-7; D tentatively fits TRBD1 or TRBD2 (5 bases each). This CDR3 has 13 amino acids. Trimming removed 7 bases from V and 7 bases from J, with 17 bases in between. DNA of the CDR3: TGTGCCAGCACCCCGGGACCAGCTACAGAGCAGTACTTC. Its protein product is CASTPGPATEQYF.

The chain employs TRBV7-8 and TRBJ1-4, with D possibly being TRBD1 (6 bases). Deletions cut 5 bases from V and 10 bases from J, with 20 bases between. The germline V gene encodes CDR1 SGHVS and CDR2 FQNEAQ. The length of the CDR3 is 15 residues. The CDR3 sequence: CASSDPGGGLGKLFF. In DNA, the CDR3 is TGTGCCAGCAGCGACCCCGGGGGGGGGCTGGGAAAACTGTTTTTT.

This clonotype was seen ten or more times. Relative to the germline gene, one junction end is altered; a read error may explain this. J is TRBJ2-7 and V is TRBV11-2; TRBD2 might be the D (6 bases). CDR1 is SGHAT and CDR2 is FQNNGV in the germline V gene. The CDR3 is 13 residues long. This CDR3 reads CASSLVGGYEQYF. CDR3 nucleotide sequence: TGTGCCAGCAGTTTAGTGGGAGGCTACGAGCAGTACTTC.

The chain couples TRBV18 to TRBJ2-6, with D tentatively TRBD2 (5 bases). This CDR3 comprises 18 residues. The germline V gene has CDR1 KGHSH and CDR2 LQKENI. V dropped 2 bases and J dropped 4 bases, with 18 bases sitting between them. The CDR3 coding sequence is TGTGCCAGCTCACCAACCGGTCCAAGAACGGGGGGGGCCAACGTCCTGACTTTC. Protein sequence: CASSPTGPRTGGANVLTF.

This clonotype was picked up a small number of times. CDR3 amino acids: CASSVAPPGADYGYTF. CDR3 DNA: TGTGCCAGCAGCGTAGCCCCTCCCGGGGCGGACTATGGCTACACCTTC. The chain combines TRBV9 with TRBJ1-2, with D tentatively TRBD1 (5 bases). Germline loops: CDR1 SGDLS, CDR2 YYNGEE. V lost 0 bases and J 3 bases, leaving 15 bases between the germline ends. The CDR3 totals 16 residues.

This clonotype was observed a few times. The chain carries TRBV20-1 and TRBJ1-1, with no clear D. Germline CDR1 reads DFQATT; CDR2 reads SNEGSKA (reference sequence). This CDR3 is 14 amino acids long. The germline V and J ends were trimmed by 2 bases and 3 bases, with 13 bases remaining between them. CDR3 loop: CSARSGYVDTEAFF. The CDR3 DNA reads as TGCAGTGCTAGATCGGGTTATGTTGACACTGAAGCTTTCTTT.

This clonotype has only a few counts. For the CDR3, the DNA is TGTGCCAGCATCTTAAGCGGTGGGGGGAATGAGCAGTTCTTC. This sequence encodes CASILSGGGNEQFF. This rearrangement joins TRBV3-1 to TRBJ2-1, with D possibly being TRBD2 (6 bases). Germline V lookup: CDR1 LGHDT, CDR2 YNNKEL (reference sequence). V was clipped by 7 bases and J by 7 bases, with 17 bases between them. CDR3 length: 14 amino acids.

This sequence joins TRBV27 and TRBJ2-2, with 7 positions matching TRBD1. This CDR3 spans 15 amino acids. Trimming at V came to 6 bases and at J to 2 bases, leaving 6 bases not matched to a gene. The germline gives CDR1 MNHEY, CDR2 SMNVEV (reference sequence). CDR3 amino acids: CASRKRTGNTGELFF. The CDR3 DNA follows: TGTGCCAGCAGGAAGAGGACAGGCAACACCGGGGAGCTGTTTTTT.

This chain connects TRBV6-5 to TRBJ1-2; D unclear. The length of the CDR3 is 15 residues. Trimming took off 2 bases at V and 3 bases at J, with 13 bases between the two ends. Germline assignment: CDR1 MNHEY and CDR2 SVGAGI. CDR3 in DNA: TGTGCCAGCAGTTACGGGCGGGGAATAGACTATGGCTACACCTTC. This gives the protein CASSYGRGIDYGYTF.

A few counts support this clonotype. The V call is TRBV12-2, the J call TRBJ1-1. TRBV12-2 is tagged as a pseudogene. CDR3 length equals 11 residues. The CDR3 nucleotides read TGTGCAAGTCGCCTGTGCACTGAAGCTTTCTTT. Amino acids: CASRLCTEAFF.

This clonotype was picked up a small number of times. This chain joins TRBV20-1 and TRBJ1-1; 7 nucleotides agree with TRBD1. CDR1 and CDR2 from the germline V gene are DFQATT and SNEGSKA (reference sequence). The trim removed 1 base at V and 0 bases at J, leaving 5 bases unmatched. The CDR3 totals 15 residues. This CDR3 reads CSARARGRMNTEAFF. As DNA, the CDR3 is TGCAGTGCTAGAGCCAGGGGGAGGATGAACACTGAAGCTTTCTTT.

A remark on this clonotype: Being one base from a much bigger clone, this may be a read error. This sequence joins TRBV6-2 or TRBV6-3 and TRBJ2-2; 10 positions match TRBD2. CDR1 is MNHEY and CDR2 is SVGEGT in the germline V gene. The CDR3 is 18 residues long. The CDR3 bases are TGTGCCAGCAATTACTCGGGTCTTCTGACTAGCGGGTTATGGGAGCTGTTTTTT. Its translation: CASNYSGLLTSGLWELFF.

This clonotype has a handful of counts. The chain combines TRBV2 with TRBJ1-2, with D hard to call. This CDR3 has 11 amino acids. The germline V gene has CDR1 SNHLY and CDR2 FYNNEI. Trimming cost V 0 bases and J 8 bases, with 4 bases left between them. CDR3 in amino acids: CASSEAYGYTF. CDR3 nucleotide sequence: TGTGCCAGCAGTGAAGCGTACGGCTACACCTTC.

This clonotype has more than one count but fewer than ten. This chain uses TRBV15 with TRBJ2-7, with 11 bases aligning to TRBD2. The CDR3 length is 16 residues. Germline trimming cut 4 bases from V and 2 bases from J; bases unmatched to any gene: 7. CDR1 and CDR2 from the germline V gene are LNHNV and YYDKDF (reference sequence). The DNA for the CDR3 is TGTGCCACCAGCAAAGCGCCTAGCGGGGGGACCTACGAGCAGTACTTC. Translation: CATSKAPSGGTYEQYF.

This clonotype was observed a handful of times. The chain has TRBV10-2 and TRBJ1-1, with D possibly being TRBD1 (5 bases). Germline CDR1 reads WSHSY; CDR2 reads SAAADI. V was clipped by 6 bases and J by 2 bases, with 16 bases between them. This CDR3 is 15 amino acids long. CDR3 DNA: TGCGCCAGCAGCCAGGGCGCGGGTGTTAACACTGAAGCTTTCTTT. Translated: CASSQGAGVNTEAFF.

The chain links TRBV20-1 to TRBJ1-2; D remains unclear. CDR1 and CDR2 (germline): DFQATT, SNEGSKA (reference sequence). CDR3 length: 12 amino acids. The V end was cut by 6 bases, the J end by 0 bases, with 8 bases between. In DNA form, the CDR3 reads TGCAGTGCCGGCAGAGCTAACTATGGCTACACCTTC. Its protein is CSAGRANYGYTF.

The rearrangement uses TRBV10-3 and TRBJ1-2; 8 bases agree with TRBD1. Germline trimming cut 11 bases from V and 0 bases from J; bases unmatched to any gene: 5. CDR1 ENHRY and CDR2 SYGVKD come from the germline V gene. The CDR3 loop spans 13 amino acids. CDR3 amino acids: CAATGDPNYGYTF. The DNA for the CDR3 is TGTGCCGCGACAGGGGACCCTAACTATGGCTACACCTTC.